The entry below gives a single T cell receptor (beta chain) sequence along with its context. Relative to the germline gene, one junction end is altered; a read error may explain this. These data are taken from a study of tumor-infiltrating lymphocytes in primary liver carcinoma. Co-extraction yielded RNA and DNA from around 20-30 mg of unsorted bulk tissue. Total RNA (roughly 540 ng) served as template for TCR beta cDNA synthesis primed by a constant-region primer. What produced the TCR beta libraries was three nested multiplex PCR rounds using slightly modified ARM-PCR. The first two PCR rounds, around 10 cycles each, used TRBV1-TRBV30 forward primers and a C-beta reverse primer. Via MiXCR, TCRdb re-called the multiplex PCR reads, giving one row per CDR3 protein. The table lists approximately 37,000 distinct CDR3 sequences, roughly 69% of them singletons. This CDR3 contains 14 residues. Germline V gene sequence: CDR1 SGHVS, CDR2 FQNEAQ.

Material: liver tumor tissue from sampling region 4. Subset meaning: tumor region T4, right-lateral pole. V and J are TRBV7-8 and TRBJ1-1; tentative D call: TRBD1 (5 bases). This receptor was taken from a man aged 40-50 years with primary liver carcinoma and hepatitis B virus infection. This chain's CDR3 is CASGLLGAGSEAFF. The DNA of the CDR3 is TGTGCCAGCGGCTTACTAGGCGCAGGGTCTGAAGCTTTCTTT.